The subject of this entry is one TCR beta chain. Its antigen remains unidentified. The table came from immunoSEQ multiplex PCR; TCRdb's copy has only in-frame clones and leaves some out. The profile covers 190,000 or so clones, with around 81% appearing a single time and 2.8% taken by the ten largest. V was trimmed by 6 bases and J by 9 bases, leaving 12 bases between them. This CDR3 spans 13 amino acids. Germline V lookup: CDR1 MNHNS, CDR2 SASEGT. This specimen comes from a study of cytomegalovirus exposure and HLA in healthy donors. Overall study context: Later, an analysis reported that the 100 to 150 validation repertoires had used the same platform as the roughly 700 first-cohort repertoires. General study results and limits: Clusters of TCRs from the first cohort tended to co-occur in the roughly 120 validation repertoires (as a later analysis found). Cytomegalovirus-associated TCR beta chains were listed, numbering some 180. Reportedly, cytomegalovirus status was diagnosed with high sensitivity and specificity.

This chain connects TRBV6-1 to TRBJ1-6, with D tentatively TRBD1 (5 bases). The specimen was PBMCs. The receptor's source is a woman between 18 and 29 years old in good health and CMV-seropositive. CDR3 in DNA: TGTGCCAGCAGATCAGGGTGGGTTTCACCCCTCCACTTT. Translating gives CASRSGWVSPLHF.